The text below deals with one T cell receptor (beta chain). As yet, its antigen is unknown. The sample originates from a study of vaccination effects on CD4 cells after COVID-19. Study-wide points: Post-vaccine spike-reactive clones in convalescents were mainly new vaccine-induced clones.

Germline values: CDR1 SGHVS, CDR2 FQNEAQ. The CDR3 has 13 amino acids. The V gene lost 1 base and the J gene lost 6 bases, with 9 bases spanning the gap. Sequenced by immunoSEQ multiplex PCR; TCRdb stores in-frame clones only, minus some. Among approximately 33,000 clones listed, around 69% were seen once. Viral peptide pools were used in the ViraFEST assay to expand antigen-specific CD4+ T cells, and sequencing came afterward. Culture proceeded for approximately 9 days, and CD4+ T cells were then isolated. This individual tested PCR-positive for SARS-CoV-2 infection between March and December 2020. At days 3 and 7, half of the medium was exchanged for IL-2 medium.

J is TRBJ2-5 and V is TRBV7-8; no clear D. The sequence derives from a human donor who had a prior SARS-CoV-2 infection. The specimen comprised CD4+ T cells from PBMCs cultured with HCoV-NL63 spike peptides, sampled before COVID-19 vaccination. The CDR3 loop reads CASSLEPLQTQYF. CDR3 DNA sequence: TGTGCCAGCAGCTTAGAACCCCTCCAGACCCAGTACTTC.